The 24 T cell receptor beta chains reported below all come from one sample, sequenced in a study of regulatory T cells in long-lasting Graves disease. This sample's time point: newly diagnosed GD, antithyroid drugs for less than 3 months. The TCR library was made from RNA that had been extracted from PBMCs in TRIzol. Construction of the TCR beta libraries employed iRepertoire HTBI primers in conjunction with Arm-PCR of CDR3 regions. TCRdb re-derived calls from the multiplex PCR reads in MiXCR, one entry per CDR3 protein. The repertoire holds about 620,000 distinct CDR3 sequences, with 16% as singletons. These records were also assigned to another study, of T cells in Graves' hyperthyroidism and ophthalmopathy.

The material sequenced was peripheral blood mononuclear cells (PBMCs), taken at new diagnosis, from a patient treated with antithyroid drugs. Receptors originate from a woman in her twenties or thirties with Graves disease.

This clonotype was counted once. V and J are TRBV9 and TRBJ2-3; a possible D gene is TRBD1 (6 bases). Per germline, CDR1 SGDLS and CDR2 YYNGEE. The CDR3 is 15 residues long. Trimming took 0 bases from V and 4 from J, leaving 12 bases between them. The chain's CDR3 is CASSVEVAGADTQYF. For the CDR3, the DNA is TGTGCCAGCAGCGTAGAGGTAGCAGGGGCAGATACGCAGTATTTT.

This clonotype was found many times. The rearrangement links TRBV7-2 to TRBJ2-5, with D possibly being TRBD1 (7 bases). Germline V gene data show CDR1 as SGHTA and CDR2 as FQGNSA. Deletions cut 5 bases from V and 2 bases from J, with 12 bases between. This CDR3 has 14 amino acids. CDR3 coding DNA: TGTGCCAGCAGCCCGCGGGACAGTCAAGAGACCCAGTACTTC. Its translation is CASSPRDSQETQYF. Variable domain in full (rest from reference TRBV7-2 and TRBJ2-5): GAGVSQSPSNKVTEKGKDVELRCDPISGHTALYWYRQSLGQGLEFLIYFQGNSAPDKSGLPSDRFSAERTGGSVSTLTIQRTQQEDSAVYLCASSPRDSQETQYFGPGTRLLVL.

This clonotype appeared many times. The chain has TRBV6-4 and TRBJ2-2; 8 positions agree with TRBD1. CDR3 length: 16 amino acids. Germline V gives CDR1 MRHNA, CDR2 SNTAGT. The J segment lost 4 bases and the V segment lost 5 bases, leaving 9 bases of the junction unmatched. The CDR3 loop is CASSNDRGKGTGELFF. The CDR3 DNA sequence: TGTGCCAGCAGTAATGACAGGGGAAAGGGCACCGGGGAGCTGTTTTTT.

The chain combines TRBV14 with TRBJ2-1; 10 positions agree with TRBD2. V was pared by 1 base and J by 8 bases, with 11 bases of the junction left unmatched. The germline V gene encodes CDR1 SGHDN and CDR2 FVKESK. The CDR3 loop spans 17 amino acids. Written as DNA, the CDR3 is TGTGCCAGCAGCCAAGCAGGGGCTAGCGGGAGAGTCGATGAGCAGTTCTTC. Its protein product is CASSQAGASGRVDEQFF. The variable domain in full, with the rest retrieved from reference TRBV14 and TRBJ2-1, is EAGVTQFPSHSVIEKGQTVTLRCDPISGHDNLYWYRRVMGKEIKFLLHFVKESKQDESGMPNNRFLAERTGGTYSTLKVQPAELEDSGVYFCASSQAGASGRVDEQFFGPGTRLTVL.

This clonotype has a count of ten or more. The chain couples TRBV20-1 to TRBJ2-7; D call uncertain. The CDR3 contains 15 residues. Germline loops: CDR1 DFQATT, CDR2 SNEGSKA (reference sequence). V was pared by 5 bases and J by 2 bases, with 19 bases between. CDR3 residues: CSAQMATPRAYEQYF. CDR3 in DNA: TGCAGTGCTCAAATGGCCACTCCCCGGGCCTACGAGCAGTACTTC.

This clonotype was seen many times. This chain joins TRBV28 and TRBJ1-4; possibly TRBD1 for D (5 bases). This CDR3 has 16 residues. From germline, CDR1 is MDHEN and CDR2 SYDVKM. V lost 2 bases to trimming and J lost 8 bases, with 18 bases between them. The CDR3 DNA follows: TGTGCCAGCAGTTTACACTTCGGGCAGGGTGGGGAAAAACTGTTTTTT. Amino acids: CASSLHFGQGGEKLFF.

The gene calls are TRBV20-1 and TRBJ1-3; tentative D call: TRBD1 (5 bases). Looked up from germline, CDR1 is DFQATT and CDR2 is SNEGSKA (reference sequence). Trimming removed 0 bases at V and 0 bases at J, with 9 bases between. This CDR3 comprises 15 residues. CDR3 coding DNA: TGCAGTGCTAGAGACAGGGTGTTCTCTGGAAACACCATATATTTT. Translating it yields CSARDRVFSGNTIYF.

The chain has TRBV3-1 and TRBJ2-1; D not certain. The CDR3 extends over 15 amino acids. V lost 7 bases to trimming and J lost 3 bases, with 16 bases between them. Germline V gene lookup returns CDR1 LGHDT and CDR2 YNNKEL (reference sequence). The CDR3 DNA is TGTGCCAGCACTCGACGGCAGACCGACTACAATGAGCAGTTCTTC. This sequence encodes CASTRRQTDYNEQFF.

This clonotype was observed many times. V is TRBV2 and J is TRBJ2-5; D assignment may be TRBD1 or TRBD2 (5 bases each). The ends were cut back, 7 bases at V and 5 bases at J, with 20 bases in the middle. CDR1 and CDR2 (germline): SNHLY, FYNNEI. The length of the CDR3 is 15 residues. As DNA, the CDR3 is TGTGCCAGCAAAACCGGAGAGGGGCGAGGGGAGACCCAGTACTTC. Encoded protein: CASKTGEGRGETQYF. The complete variable domain, with remaining parts taken from reference TRBV2 and TRBJ2-5, reads EPEVTQTPSHQVTQMGQEVILRCVPISNHLYFYWYRQILGQKVEFLVSFYNNEISEKSEIFDDQFSVERPDGSNFTLKIRSTKLEDSAMYFCASKTGEGRGETQYFGPGTRLLVL.

This clonotype was seen many times. The chain has TRBV7-9 and TRBJ2-5; tentatively, D is TRBD1 (6 bases). The CDR3 runs to 14 residues. The V end lost 5 bases, the J end lost 2 bases, and 12 bases lay between the germline ends. Germline lookup yields CDR1 SEHNR and CDR2 FQNEAQ (reference sequence). CDR3 amino acids: CASSEDSLQETQYF. The DNA for the CDR3 is TGTGCCAGCAGCGAGGACAGCCTGCAAGAGACCCAGTACTTC.

V and J are TRBV20-1 and TRBJ2-1, with 9 positions matching TRBD1. The CDR3 totals 15 residues. Germline CDR1 and CDR2: DFQATT and SNEGSKA (reference sequence). Unmatched junction bases numbered 5, after V lost 0 bases and J lost 5 bases. This chain's CDR3 is CSARDPGQGHNEQFF. The CDR3 nucleotides read TGCAGTGCTAGAGACCCGGGACAGGGTCACAATGAGCAGTTCTTC.

This clonotype was observed many times. This rearrangement joins TRBV6-1 to TRBJ1-2; TRBD1 is a possible D gene (5 bases). The V end lost 5 bases, the J end lost 4 bases, and 14 bases lay between the germline ends. The CDR3 runs to 14 residues. Germline V gene lookup returns CDR1 MNHNS and CDR2 SASEGT. The CDR3 spells CASSTDQGPYGYTF. The CDR3 DNA reads TGTGCCAGCAGTACAGATCAGGGTCCCTATGGCTACACCTTC.

V is TRBV5-1 and J is TRBJ2-2; 9 bases map to TRBD2. CDR3 length equals 16 residues. Germline-derived CDR1 and CDR2 are SGHRS and YFSETQ. J lost 0 bases, V lost 4 bases, and 4 bases had no gene match. CDR3 residues: CASSPSGRPNTGELFF. CDR3 coding DNA: TGCGCCAGCAGCCCGAGCGGGAGGCCGAACACCGGGGAGCTGTTTTTT.

This clonotype was seen many times. This chain joins TRBV29-1 and TRBJ2-2; D might be TRBD1 (5 bases). The germline V gene has CDR1 SQVTM and CDR2 ANQGSEA. V dropped 3 bases and J dropped 4 bases, with 18 bases sitting between them. The CDR3 contains 16 residues. This CDR3 reads CSVDLGLGVGTGELFF. Here the CDR3 DNA reads TGCAGCGTTGATCTGGGTTTAGGGGTTGGCACCGGGGAGCTGTTTTTT.

This clonotype has a count of ten or more. The rearrangement links TRBV12-3 or TRBV12-4 to TRBJ1-5; 7 positions agree with TRBD1. The CDR3 sequence is 14 residues long. V trimming: 6 bases; J trimming: 3 bases; junction bases outside the gene matches: 5. This CDR3 is CASSSGQYNQPQHF. CDR3 in DNA: TGTGCCAGCAGCTCGGGACAGTACAATCAGCCCCAGCATTTT.

This clonotype was detected many times. This sequence joins TRBV18 and TRBJ2-7; possibly TRBD2 for D (6 bases). The CDR3 is 14 amino acids. Trimming pared 8 bases from V and 4 bases from J, leaving 18 bases between. CDR1 is KGHSH, CDR2 LQKENI, per germline. This CDR3 is CASSPRTGGYEQYF. Written as DNA, the CDR3 is TGTGCCAGCAGTCCCCGGACCGGGGGTTACGAGCAGTACTTC.

This clonotype was recorded a few times. The chain joins TRBV19 to TRBJ1-5, with D tentatively TRBD1 (5 bases). CDR3 length: 15 amino acids. The V and J ends lost 2 bases and 5 bases respectively, with 13 bases between them. Germline V gene lookup returns CDR1 LNHDA and CDR2 SQIVND (reference sequence). This CDR3 reads CASSIRGRADQPQHF. CDR3 in DNA: TGTGCCAGTAGTATAAGGGGAAGGGCGGATCAGCCCCAGCATTTT.

This clonotype was detected a few times. CDR3 amino acids: CSAARTGVGEKLFF. In DNA form, the CDR3 reads TGCAGTGCTGCCCGGACAGGGGTGGGTGAAAAACTGTTTTTT. The chain combines TRBV20-1 with TRBJ1-4; 9 bases agree with TRBD1. The CDR3 is made up of 14 amino acids. Germline V gene lookup returns CDR1 DFQATT and CDR2 SNEGSKA (reference sequence). Losses at the gene ends were 5 bases for V and 7 bases for J; bases not matched to a gene: 8.

In its sample, this clonotype was seen many times. The rearrangement links TRBV7-8 to TRBJ2-7, with D perhaps TRBD1 or TRBD2 (6 bases each). CDR3 length: 15 residues. With 6 bases removed from V and 3 bases from J, the gap between germline ends came to 18 bases. CDR1 and CDR2 (germline): SGHVS, FQNEAQ. CDR3 DNA: TGTGCCAGCAGACCATTCTGGGGGGCTTACTACGAGCAGTACTTC. It codes for CASRPFWGAYYEQYF. Full variable domain (missing parts from reference TRBV7-8 and TRBJ2-7): GAGVSQSPRYKVAKRGQDVALRCDPISGHVSLFWYQQALGQGPEFLTYFQNEAQLDKSGLPSDRFFAERPEGSVSTLKIQRTQQEDSAVYLCASRPFWGAYYEQYFGPGTRLTVT.

V and J are TRBV19 and TRBJ2-3, with D possibly being TRBD1 or TRBD2 (5 bases each). Germline V gene data show CDR1 as LNHDA and CDR2 as SQIVND (reference sequence). There are 15 residues in the CDR3. The V end was cut by 5 bases, the J end by 2 bases, with 14 bases between. CDR3 nucleotide sequence: TGTGCCAGTAGTTATCCCGGGACGCCCACAGATACGCAGTATTTT. Residues: CASSYPGTPTDTQYF.

This clonotype was recorded many times. The chain uses TRBV15 and TRBJ1-1; D might be TRBD1 (6 bases). The CDR3 covers 13 residues. CDR1 LNHNV and CDR2 YYDKDF come from the germline V gene (reference sequence). The V end lost 0 bases, the J end lost 9 bases, and 11 bases lay between the germline ends. DNA of the CDR3: TGTGCCACCAGCAGAGATGCAGGGGAAAAAGCTTTCTTT. It yields the protein CATSRDAGEKAFF.

At least ten counts were recorded for this clonotype. The gene calls are TRBV28 and TRBJ1-6; D ambiguous. This CDR3 has 13 amino acids. V lost 10 bases to trimming and J lost 9 bases, with 16 bases between them. Germline assignment: CDR1 MDHEN and CDR2 SYDVKM. CDR3 DNA: TGTGCCATCCGAGGAAGACTGGGTTCACCCCTCCACTTT. Translation: CAIRGRLGSPLHF.

This clonotype was found many times. The CDR3 region has the DNA TGTGCCAGCAGAGGGACTAAGAATGAAAAACTGTTTTTT. It codes for CASRGTKNEKLFF. The chain joins TRBV6-1 to TRBJ1-4, with D possibly being TRBD1 (5 bases). CDR1 and CDR2 (germline): MNHNS, SASEGT. This CDR3 has 13 amino acids. V shed 6 bases and J shed 5 bases, with 10 bases lying between them.

This clonotype was recorded many times. This rearrangement joins TRBV15 to TRBJ1-5; no firm D call. This CDR3 spans 16 amino acids. V was trimmed by 3 bases and J by 0 bases, leaving 12 bases between them. CDR1 and CDR2 (germline): LNHNV, YYDKDF (reference sequence). CDR3 region: CATSRERTYSNQPQHF. CDR3 in DNA: TGTGCCACCAGCAGGGAAAGAACCTATAGCAATCAGCCCCAGCATTTT.